This is a list of T cell receptor beta chains from one sample in a study of metastatic and nonmetastatic thyroid tumors. MiXCR reprocessed the PCR reads for TCRdb. Altogether roughly 6,400 clones are present, 25% to 40% being singletons, with the ten largest covering about a fifth. The material sequenced was tumor tissue. Every receptor here comes from a female donor with papillary thyroid cancer or a benign thyroid nodule (not recorded which). Some clones in this sample may be carry-over from other donors' samples. CDR3s include the opening cysteine and the closing phenylalanine or tryptophan. The order of the fields is clone size, V gene, J gene, D gene, CDR3 protein, CDR3 DNA. The D gene is left open where the match is weak. Expanded clones get a size class; other rows say once, few or many, or leave the size out.

few	TRBV6-1	TRBJ2-7	TRBD1	CASKASGQGGIYEQYF	TGTGCCAGCAAAGCTTCAGGACAGGGGGGAATTTACGAGCAGTACTTC
large	TRBV6-5	TRBJ2-1	-	CASSYSTVGRNEQFF	TGTGCCAGCAGTTACTCGACGGTAGGGAGAAATGAGCAGTTCTTC
few	TRBV28	TRBJ2-7	-	CASSFLSVGRQFEYEQYF	TGTGCCAGCAGTTTTCTATCGGTCGGACGGCAGTTCGAATACGAGCAGTACTTC
-	TRBV6-2/TRBV6-3	TRBJ2-7	TRBD1	CASSYSTRSIMDRGFEQYF	TGTGCCAGCAGTTACTCCACTCGATCCATAATGGACAGGGGGTTCGAGCAGTACTTC
few	TRBV27	TRBJ1-2	-	CASSPTTGGAANYGYTF	TGTGCCAGCAGCCCCACCACGGGGGGAGCAGCTAACTATGGCTACACCTTC
-	TRBV7-6	TRBJ2-2	-	CASSLSGTGELFF	TGTGCCAGCAGCCTTAGCGGCACCGGGGAGCTGTTTTTT
-	TRBV20-1	TRBJ1-6	TRBD1	CSARSTGNNSPLHF	TGCAGTGCTAGGTCGACAGGGAATAATTCACCCCTCCACTTT
few	TRBV4-1	TRBJ2-2	-	CASGPMGSANTGELFF	TGCGCCAGCGGCCCAATGGGATCCGCGAACACCGGGGAGCTGTTTTTT
-	TRBV28	TRBJ2-2	-	CAIRLMSATVELFF	TGTGCCATCCGTTTAATGTCAGCCACCGTGGAGCTGTTTTTT
-	TRBV7-2	TRBJ2-2	TRBD2	CASSLEIAGGELFF	TGTGCCAGCAGTTTAGAGATAGCGGGGGGAGAGCTGTTTTTT
-	TRBV24-1	TRBJ2-2	-	CATSDSGQINPSNTGELFF	TGTGCCACCAGTGATTCGGGACAAATAAACCCATCGAACACCGGGGAGCTGTTTTTT
-	TRBV12-3/TRBV12-4	TRBJ1-2	TRBD1	CASSHDDRGPNYGYTF	TGTGCCAGCAGCCACGATGACAGGGGGCCTAACTATGGCTACACCTTC
-	TRBV12-3/TRBV12-4	TRBJ2-2	-	CEGSLIYGELFF	TGTGAAGGCAGTTTAATCTACGGGGAGCTGTTTTTT
few	TRBV6-5	TRBJ1-5	TRBD1	CASSYSGQTNQPQHF	TGTGCCAGCAGTTACTCGGGACAGACTAATCAGCCCCAGCATTTT
-	TRBV6-6	TRBJ2-1	-	CVSSYSTVGRNEQFF	TGTGTCAGCAGTTACTCGACGGTAGGTAGAAACGAGCAGTTCTTC
medium-sized	TRBV19	TRBJ1-1	TRBD1	CASRLQGAHTEAFF	TGTGCCAGTAGACTACAGGGGGCTCACACTGAAGCTTTCTTT
-	TRBV11-2	TRBJ2-7	-	CASSAANYEQYF	TGTGCCAGCAGCGCGGCAAACTACGAGCAGTACTTC
-	TRBV19	TRBJ2-7	TRBD2	CAIMGLSGEQYF	TGTGCCATAATGGGACTAAGCGGCGAGCAGTACTTC
-	TRBV5-6	TRBJ1-2	-	CASSLETEYGYTF	TGTGCCAGCAGCTTGGAGACAGAGTATGGCTACACCTTC
-	TRBV6-5	TRBJ2-7	-	CASSYRLRSSYEQYF	TGTGCCAGCAGTTACAGGTTAAGGAGCTCCTACGAGCAGTACTTC
many	TRBV5-1	TRBJ2-5	TRBD2	CASSLLASYQETQYF	TGCGCCAGCAGCTTACTAGCGTCGTACCAAGAGACCCAGTACTTC
-	TRBV6-2/TRBV6-3	TRBJ2-7	TRBD1	CASSGATRGQGYEQYF	TGTGCCAGCAGCGGGGCCACGCGTGGACAGGGCTACGAGCAGTACTTC
few	TRBV12-3/TRBV12-4	TRBJ2-7	-	CVSSFPSYEQYF	TGTGTCAGCAGTTTTCCCTCCTACGAGCAGTACTTC
few	TRBV19	TRBJ2-7	-	CASGDRAYEQYF	TGTGCCAGTGGGGACCGAGCCTACGAGCAGTACTTC
-	TRBV12-3/TRBV12-4	TRBJ2-7	TRBD2	CASSLRGRGPEQYF	TGTGCCAGCAGTTTACGCGGGAGAGGGCCTGAGCAGTACTTC
few	TRBV6-1	TRBJ2-5	-	CASSERFPQVMSETQYF	TGTGCCAGCAGTGAACGCTTTCCACAAGTCATGTCAGAGACCCAGTACTTC
-	TRBV7-2	TRBJ1-6	TRBD1	CVSSLALTGEGNSPLHF	TGTGTCAGCAGCTTAGCCCTGACAGGGGAGGGAAATTCACCCCTCCACTTT
few	TRBV6-1	TRBJ1-2	TRBD1	CASTPGTGVGGYTF	TGTGCCAGCACCCCCGGGACAGGGGTAGGGGGCTACACCTTC
few	TRBV6-2/TRBV6-3	TRBJ2-1	-	CASRSSRDEQFF	TGTGCCAGCAGGAGCTCTAGGGATGAGCAGTTCTTC
-	TRBV19	TRBJ1-2	-	CASSIGQIDYGYTF	TGTGCCAGTAGTATAGGACAGATCGACTATGGCTACACATTC
once	TRBV7-2	TRBJ2-7	TRBD2	CASSLDSSGYEQYF	TGTGCCAGCAGCTTAGATTCTAGCGGCTACGAGCAGTACTTC
-	TRBV5-5	TRBJ1-5	-	CASSLGQARNQPQHF	TGTGCCAGCAGCTTGGGGCAGGCCCGCAATCAGCCCCAGCATTTT
-	TRBV12-3/TRBV12-4	TRBJ1-1	-	CASSLLSIINTEAFF	TGTGCCAGCAGCCTTCTGTCTATAATTAACACTGAAGCTTTCTTT
-	TRBV12-3/TRBV12-4	TRBJ2-7	-	CASGLDGVSYEQYF	TGTGCCAGCGGATTGGACGGGGTCTCCTACGAGCAGTACTTC
once	TRBV18	TRBJ2-2	-	CASSPAGTPGGGELFF	TGTGCCAGCTCGCCAGCCGGGACACCGGGCGGCGGGGAGCTGTTTTTT
-	TRBV15	TRBJ2-3	-	CATSRGWRTGYPDTQYF	TGTGCCACCAGCAGAGGATGGAGGACCGGATACCCAGATACGCAGTATTTT
few	TRBV28	TRBJ2-2	-	CASTHRDFTGELFF	TGTGCCAGCACCCACAGGGATTTCACCGGGGAGCTGTTTTTT
many	TRBV4-2	TRBJ2-1	TRBD1	CASSPDAWTGLRNEQFF	TGTGCCAGCAGCCCAGACGCCTGGACAGGGCTTCGGAATGAGCAGTTCTTC
-	TRBV11-1	TRBJ1-6	-	CASSVYKSSYNSPLHF	TGTGCCAGCAGCGTCTATAAGAGCTCCTATAATTCACCCCTCCACTTT
once	TRBV20-1	TRBJ2-7	-	CSAPRDGANEQYF	TGCAGTGCTCCTCGGGACGGAGCGAACGAGCAGTACTTC
-	TRBV28	TRBJ2-4	-	CATSVVGSAIQYF	TGTGCCACCAGTGTAGTTGGAAGTGCCATTCAGTACTTC
-	TRBV6-1	TRBJ1-2	TRBD1	CASSSSTGGSYGYTF	TGTGCCAGCAGTAGCTCGACAGGGGGCAGCTATGGCTACACCTTC
-	TRBV13	TRBJ1-4	-	CASSLGDSYNEKLFF	TGTGCCAGCAGCTTAGGAGACAGTTATAATGAAAAACTGTTTTTT
medium-sized	TRBV10-1	TRBJ1-1	TRBD1	CASSESGQGANTEAFF	TGCGCCAGCAGTGAGTCTGGGCAGGGGGCGAACACTGAAGCTTTCTTT
few	TRBV7-8	TRBJ2-1	TRBD2	CASSRKLAGIHEQFF	TGTGCCAGCAGTCGTAAACTAGCGGGAATTCATGAGCAGTTCTTC
few	TRBV15	TRBJ2-1	-	CATSRGRGGNEQFF	TGTGCCACCAGCAGAGGCCGGGGTGGCAATGAGCAGTTCTTC
few	TRBV6-4	TRBJ2-5	-	CASSEGKADQETQYF	TGTGCCAGCAGTGAAGGAAAGGCAGACCAAGAGACCCAGTACTTC
large	TRBV27	TRBJ2-7	TRBD2	CASSTMGGGPEQYF	TGTGCCAGCAGTACCATGGGGGGAGGGCCTGAGCAGTACTTC
-	TRBV4-1	TRBJ2-3	-	CASSLGGGVPTADTQYF	TGCGCCAGCAGCCTAGGGGGGGGAGTGCCGACCGCAGATACGCAGTATTTT
-	TRBV12-3/TRBV12-4	TRBJ2-3	TRBD2	CASSPSSGSSTDTQYF	TGTGCCAGCAGCCCCTCTAGCGGGAGTAGCACAGATACGCAGTATTTT